This TCR beta chain is from a study of blood T cell repertoires in COVID-19. Study-level background: Sites in the United States, Italy and Spain provided acute and convalescent COVID-19 samples. Sources were T cells, B-cell-depleted T cells, or PBMCs; the material itself was cDNA or gDNA.

In the source study's methods: Scientists estimated how many nucleated cells there were by amplifying reference gene primers. Generated by immunoSEQ multiplex PCR, the TCRdb table keeps only in-frame clones and is missing some. The D gene and trimming were derived from the DNA, and the V and J assignments and clone size from that table. The data contain hundreds of thousands of clones, approximately 87% of them singletons. CDR3 length equals 15 residues. CDR1 MNHNY and CDR2 SVGAGI come from the germline V gene (reference sequence). V gave up 5 bases and J gave up 5 bases, with 19 bases separating them. This clone showed up just a few times.

The genes are TRBV6-6 and TRBJ2-7; TRBD1 is a possible D gene (6 bases). This receptor was identified in a human donor in a cohort sampled during active COVID-19. Sequencing used peripheral blood. The CDR3 spells CASSQQSQGMDEQYF. CDR3 nucleotides: TGTGCCAGCAGTCAACAATCCCAGGGGATGGACGAGCAGTACTTC.